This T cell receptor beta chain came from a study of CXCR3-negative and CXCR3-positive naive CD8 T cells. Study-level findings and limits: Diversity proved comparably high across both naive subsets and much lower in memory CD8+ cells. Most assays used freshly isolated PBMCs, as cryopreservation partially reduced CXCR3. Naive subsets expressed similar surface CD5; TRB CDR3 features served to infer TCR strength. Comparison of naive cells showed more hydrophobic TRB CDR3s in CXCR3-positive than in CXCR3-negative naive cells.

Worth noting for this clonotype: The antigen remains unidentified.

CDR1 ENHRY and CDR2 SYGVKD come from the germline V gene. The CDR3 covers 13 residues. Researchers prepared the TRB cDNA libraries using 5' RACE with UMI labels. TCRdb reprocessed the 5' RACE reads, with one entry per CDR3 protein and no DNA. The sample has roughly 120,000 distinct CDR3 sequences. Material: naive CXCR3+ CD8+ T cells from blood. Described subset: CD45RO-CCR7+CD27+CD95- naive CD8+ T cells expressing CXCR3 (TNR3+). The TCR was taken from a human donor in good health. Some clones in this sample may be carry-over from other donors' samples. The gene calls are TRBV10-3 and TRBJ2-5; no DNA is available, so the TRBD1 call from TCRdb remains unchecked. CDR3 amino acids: CAIRNRAQETQYF.